The entry that follows covers one TCR beta chain sequence. Its specificity is unknown. Steroid-refractory graft-versus-host disease after allogeneic hematopoietic cell transplant qualified adults for prospective research-autopsy enrollment. Autopsy tissues spanned esophagus to rectum, liver, skin, and lymphoid organs including spleen. The protocol was immunoSEQ multiplex PCR, while the TCRdb copy is restricted to in-frame clones and leaves out a portion. The table includes 1,500 to 2,000 clones, 82% detected once. The data were taken from a study of tissue T cells after allogeneic stem cell transplantation. Study background: Graft-versus-host disease patients received grafts, several unmodified and three CD34-selected to deplete T cells. The study, taken as a whole, reports: Tissue-detected TCR repertoire was only partly captured by blood and spleen T cells. Sampling depth was limited, and the cohort was small and clinically varied.

Germline lookup yields CDR1 ENHRY and CDR2 SYGVKD. The CDR3 is made up of 15 amino acids. V shed 3 bases, J shed 4 bases, and the junction held 4 bases outside the gene matches. This TCR was recovered from a male patient over 55 with steroid-refractory graft-versus-host disease after an allogeneic stem cell transplant. Some T cells may trace back to the graft donor. Sequences were derived from stomach tissue, sampled at autopsy. This sequence joins TRBV10-3 and TRBJ2-3; 10 nucleotides line up with TRBD2. In DNA form, the CDR3 reads TGTGCCATCAGTGACTCCAGCGGGGGGGCAGATACGCAGTATTTT. It encodes CAISDSSGGADTQYF.